The 30 T cell receptor beta chains given below trace back to one sample, sequenced in a study of T-cell memory formation after mild COVID-19 (dated by TCRdb to the early 2020s). The library was produced with 5' RACE. The data were produced on an Illumina NovaSeq 6000. The public reads were reprocessed in TCRdb via fastp at Q25 and MiXCR, keeping in-frame beta chains. Each entry merges the rows of one CDR3 protein and shows their most common DNA and genes. This sample is represented by more than 75,000 distinct CDR3 sequences; around 25% of them were singletons. The ten largest make up about 40% of the sample. The sequenced sample consisted of PBMCs or a T cell subset sorted from them (not recorded which). These receptors were obtained from a man younger than 30 who had mild COVID-19 (a few samples of this study predate the infection). The sample titles of this study are shuffled in the database, so cell type and time point are left out; the donor was told from shared clones.

In its sample, this clonotype was seen a few times. The gene calls are TRBV7-9 and TRBJ2-7, with 9 bases matching TRBD2. With V trimmed by 3 bases and J by 0 bases, 6 bases remained unmatched. The CDR3 has 16 amino acids. The germline V gene has CDR1 SEHNR and CDR2 FQNEAQ (reference sequence). The CDR3 DNA is TGTGCCAGCAGCTTCCAGCGGGGGGCCCTCTCCTACGAGCAGTACTTC. It yields the protein CASSFQRGALSYEQYF.

The V call is TRBV4-3, the J call TRBJ1-1, with a possible D match to TRBD1 (5 bases). The CDR3 spans 14 residues. CDR1 is LGHNA, CDR2 YSLEER, per germline. Trimming took off 0 bases at V and 1 base at J, with 6 bases between the two ends. The CDR3 protein is CASSQDRGNTEAFF. CDR3 in DNA: TGCGCCAGCAGCCAAGATAGGGGGAACACTGAAGCTTTCTTT.

This clonotype was counted only a few times. This chain uses TRBV7-8 with TRBJ1-2; D might be TRBD1 (5 bases). CDR1 is SGHVS and CDR2 is FQNEAQ in the germline V gene. The CDR3 is 16 residues long. Trimming shortened V by 7 bases and J by 2 bases, and 20 bases separated the two germline ends. The CDR3 reads CASTPGWGSSNYGYTF. In DNA form, the CDR3 reads TGTGCCAGCACCCCCGGTTGGGGGTCCTCGAACTATGGCTACACCTTC.

CDR3 DNA sequence: TGTGCCAGCAGCCGCGCAGGCCAAGAGACCCAGTACTTC. This sequence encodes CASSRAGQETQYF. The chain carries TRBV7-2 and TRBJ2-5; unclear D gene. Germline V CDR1 and CDR2: SGHTA, FQGNSA. The CDR3 is 13 residues long. The V gene lost 5 bases and the J gene lost 1 base, with 8 bases spanning the gap.

The genes are TRBV29-1 and TRBJ2-5; D remains ambiguous. V lost 6 bases and J lost 0, with 8 bases in between. Germline lookup yields CDR1 SQVTM and CDR2 ANQGSEA. The CDR3 covers 12 residues. In DNA form, the CDR3 reads TGCAGCGTCAGACGTCACCAAGAGACCCAGTACTTC. Residues: CSVRRHQETQYF.

This clonotype was observed a handful of times. The chain joins TRBV7-9 to TRBJ1-2, with no clear D. V lost 5 bases and J lost 4, with 11 bases in between. CDR1 is SEHNR, CDR2 FQNEAQ, per germline (reference sequence). The CDR3 is 13 amino acids. CDR3 protein: CASSGGKLYGYTF. The DNA of the CDR3 is TGTGCCAGCAGCGGAGGGAAACTCTATGGCTACACCTTC.

The chain joins TRBV9 to TRBJ2-3; 8 bases align to TRBD2. The ends lost 3 bases at V and 2 bases at J; junction bases unmatched: 2. Germline-derived CDR1 and CDR2 are SGDLS and YYNGEE. The CDR3 loop spans 14 amino acids. This CDR3 is CASSERGITDTQYF. As DNA, the CDR3 is TGTGCCAGCAGCGAGCGGGGGATCACAGATACGCAGTATTTT. The whole variable domain, filled in from reference TRBV9 and TRBJ2-3, reads DSGVTQTPKHLITATGQRVTLRCSPRSGDLSVYWYQQSLDQGLQFLIQYYNGEERAKGNILERFSAQQFPDLHSELNLSSLELGDSALYFCASSERGITDTQYFGPGTRLTVL.

The chain links TRBV28 to TRBJ1-1; the D gene is possibly TRBD1 (5 bases). Trimming removed 5 bases at V and 6 bases at J, with 22 bases between. CDR1 is MDHEN, CDR2 SYDVKM, per germline. The CDR3 extends over 16 amino acids. The CDR3 spells CASSENFGRGVAEAFF. DNA of the CDR3: TGTGCCAGCAGTGAAAACTTCGGCCGAGGGGTAGCTGAAGCTTTCTTT.

The J gene is TRBJ1-2, the V gene TRBV7-9; 10 bases align to TRBD1. This CDR3 spans 16 amino acids. Unmatched junction bases numbered 10, after V lost 5 bases and J lost 4 bases. CDR1 and CDR2 from the germline V gene are SEHNR and FQNEAQ (reference sequence). The CDR3 DNA reads TGTGCCAGCAGCCGCACGCGACAGGGGGCTTTCTATGGCTACACCTTC. It translates to CASSRTRQGAFYGYTF.

The gene calls are TRBV7-2 and TRBJ2-1; TRBD1 might be the D (6 bases). Germline V gives CDR1 SGHTA, CDR2 FQGNSA. There are 14 residues in the CDR3. The V end lost 5 bases, the J end lost 1 base, and 9 bases lay between the germline ends. For the CDR3, the DNA is TGTGCCAGCAGCCGCAGGGGTTCCTACAATGAGCAGTTCTTC. It specifies CASSRRGSYNEQFF.

The rearrangement uses TRBV7-2 and TRBJ2-1; 9 nucleotides agree with TRBD2. This CDR3 is built from 15 residues. Trimming at V came to 5 bases and at J to 5 bases, leaving 7 bases not matched to a gene. Germline V gives CDR1 SGHTA, CDR2 FQGNSA. CDR3 sequence (DNA): TGTGCCAGCAGCGCCCGGACTAGCGCCAACAATGAGCAGTTCTTC. It translates to CASSARTSANNEQFF. Together with reference TRBV7-2 and TRBJ2-1, the CDR3 gives the full variable domain: GAGVSQSPSNKVTEKGKDVELRCDPISGHTALYWYRQSLGQGLEFLIYFQGNSAPDKSGLPSDRFSAERTGGSVSTLTIQRTQQEDSAVYLCASSARTSANNEQFFGPGTRLTVL.

V is TRBV12-3 or TRBV12-4 and J is TRBJ1-5, with D unresolved. The CDR3 sequence is 13 residues long. V was shortened by 4 bases and J by 7 bases, with 11 bases between the two germline ends. CDR3 DNA: TGTGCCAGCAGTTCACAACTATTCCAGCCCCAGCATTTT. Its translation is CASSSQLFQPQHF.

This chain uses TRBV4-2 with TRBJ2-7, with 8 bases that match TRBD2. Per germline, CDR1 LGHNA and CDR2 YNFKEQ. J was trimmed by 6 bases and V by 0 bases; bases with no gene match: 7. This CDR3 contains 15 residues. CDR3 amino acids: CASSQEGTSLGEQYF. The CDR3 coding sequence is TGTGCCAGCAGCCAAGAAGGGACTAGTTTGGGCGAGCAGTACTTC.

This clonotype has a handful of counts. The V and J genes are TRBV5-1 and TRBJ1-1; D perhaps matches TRBD1 (5 bases). Germline-derived CDR1 and CDR2 are SGHRS and YFSETQ. The CDR3 totals 13 residues. With 0 bases removed from V and 11 bases from J, the gap between germline ends came to 14 bases. The CDR3 is CASSLVGDRYAFF. The CDR3 nucleotides read TGCGCCAGCAGCTTGGTGGGGGACCGGTATGCTTTCTTT. The whole variable domain, remainder taken from reference TRBV5-1 and TRBJ1-1, is KAGVTQTPRYLIKTRGQQVTLSCSPISGHRSVSWYQQTPGQGLQFLFEYFSETQRNKGNFPGRFSGRQFSNSRSEMNVSTLELGDSALYLCASSLVGDRYAFFGQGTRLTVV.

This clonotype was picked up a small number of times. The chain employs TRBV4-3 and TRBJ2-1, with a weak D call TRBD1 (5 bases). The germline V and J ends were trimmed by 3 bases and 8 bases, with 8 bases remaining between them. Germline CDR1 LGHNA, CDR2 YSLEER. The CDR3 is 12 residues long. As DNA, the CDR3 is TGCGCCAGCAGCCATAAGGGGCATGAGCAGTTCTTC. It is translated as CASSHKGHEQFF.

The chain employs TRBV3-1 and TRBJ2-3, with 10 positions matching TRBD2. Germline CDR1 LGHDT, CDR2 YNNKEL (reference sequence). CDR3 length: 15 amino acids. With 4 bases clipped from V and 3 bases from J, the junction kept 4 bases outside the gene matches. The CDR3 sequence is CASSPAGGPTDTQYF. CDR3 DNA sequence: TGTGCCAGCAGCCCAGCGGGGGGGCCGACAGATACGCAGTATTTT.

The chain employs TRBV6-5 and TRBJ2-3; no firm D call. Germline V gene sequence: CDR1 MNHEY, CDR2 SVGAGI. This CDR3 is built from 13 residues. Trimming took 6 bases from V and 6 from J, leaving 13 bases between them. CDR3 nucleotides: TGTGCCAGCAGCTTCACCGGGTCGGATACGCAGTATTTT. This gives the protein CASSFTGSDTQYF.

The chain has TRBV6-5 and TRBJ2-2; the D gene is possibly TRBD1 (6 bases). The length of the CDR3 is 16 residues. The V and J ends lost 2 bases and 5 bases respectively, with 15 bases between them. Germline assignment: CDR1 MNHEY and CDR2 SVGAGI. The CDR3 reads CASSYGSQGYTGELFF. As DNA, the CDR3 is TGTGCCAGCAGTTACGGGTCACAGGGTTATACCGGGGAGCTGTTTTTT.

A single count supports this clonotype. The V call is TRBV7-8, the J call TRBJ1-4; D may be TRBD1 (5 bases). Trimming took 4 bases from V and 8 from J, leaving 14 bases between them. Germline CDR1 and CDR2: SGHVS and FQNEAQ. This CDR3 comprises 14 residues. The chain's CDR3 is CASSSQGGEEKLFF. CDR3 nucleotide sequence: TGTGCCAGCAGCTCTCAGGGAGGAGAGGAAAAACTGTTTTTT.

This clonotype was seen repeatedly, ten times or more. The J gene is TRBJ2-3, the V gene TRBV6-4, with TRBD2 identical over 8 bases. Germline trimming cut 3 bases from V and 4 bases from J; bases unmatched to any gene: 6. CDR1 MRHNA and CDR2 SNTAGT come from the germline V gene. The CDR3 extends over 15 amino acids. CDR3 loop: CASSETGGAADTQYF. DNA for the CDR3: TGTGCCAGCAGTGAAACCGGGGGGGCCGCAGATACGCAGTATTTT.

V gene TRBV7-9 combines with J gene TRBJ2-1, with D uncertain. V lost 3 bases, J lost 8 bases, and 8 bases lay in between. Germline CDR1 and CDR2: SEHNR and FQNEAQ (reference sequence). CDR3 length: 12 residues. The CDR3 nucleotides read TGTGCCAGCAGCTTCAGTGGGGATGAGCAGTTCTTC. Amino acids: CASSFSGDEQFF.

J is TRBJ2-4 and V is TRBV5-1; no definite D call. Germline V lookup: CDR1 SGHRS, CDR2 YFSETQ. V lost 5 bases to trimming and J lost 2 bases, with 14 bases between them. The length of the CDR3 is 15 residues. The CDR3 DNA reads TGCGCCAGCAGGCTGCAAGACGGACCCAAAAACATTCAGTACTTC. Its protein is CASRLQDGPKNIQYF.

This sequence joins TRBV28 and TRBJ2-7; D is tentatively TRBD1 or TRBD2 (6 bases each). Germline CDR1 and CDR2: MDHEN and SYDVKM. CDR3 length equals 13 residues. With 6 bases removed from V and 6 bases from J, the gap between germline ends came to 15 bases. Written as DNA, the CDR3 is TGTGCCAGCAGCCCTCGAGGGGGGAGCGAGCAGTACGTC. Translated: CASSPRGGSEQYV.

This clonotype was observed a few times. This rearrangement joins TRBV10-3 to TRBJ2-7; TRBD2 is a possible D gene (7 bases). V lost 7 bases and J lost 0, with 16 bases in between. Germline V gene sequence: CDR1 ENHRY, CDR2 SYGVKD. This CDR3 comprises 15 residues. CDR3 DNA sequence: TGTGCCATCACCGACCAGGGGAGGGACTCCTACGAGCAGTACTTC. The encoded protein is CAITDQGRDSYEQYF.

This clonotype was observed a handful of times. The genes are TRBV12-3 or TRBV12-4 and TRBJ2-2; D not resolved. CDR3 length: 14 amino acids. The ends were cut back, 3 bases at V and 7 bases at J, with 12 bases in the middle. The CDR3 reads CASSFPPGFGELFF. CDR3 DNA sequence: TGTGCCAGCAGTTTCCCCCCGGGTTTCGGGGAGCTGTTTTTT.

This chain links TRBV12-3 or TRBV12-4 with TRBJ2-1; D could derive from TRBD1 or TRBD2 (5 bases each). V was cut by 4 bases and J by 2 bases, with 12 bases left in between. This CDR3 has 15 amino acids. The CDR3 protein is CASSSGSPTYNEQFF. DNA for the CDR3: TGTGCCAGCAGTTCAGGGAGCCCGACCTACAATGAGCAGTTCTTC.

This clonotype was picked up many times. V usage is TRBV20-1 and J usage is TRBJ2-3, with TRBD2 matching 11 bases. Trimming took 3 bases from V and 5 from J; bases not matched to a gene: 7. Looked up from germline, CDR1 is DFQATT and CDR2 is SNEGSKA (reference sequence). This CDR3 is built from 15 residues. The CDR3 spells CSARELAGGKDTQYF. The CDR3 DNA follows: TGCAGTGCTAGGGAATTAGCGGGGGGGAAAGATACGCAGTATTTT.

This clonotype was seen more than once but under ten times. The rearrangement uses TRBV5-1 and TRBJ2-5; D gene uncertain. The CDR3 is 13 residues long. Trimming stripped 1 base from V and 3 bases from J, with 7 bases between. CDR1 and CDR2 (germline): SGHRS, YFSETQ. The CDR3 nucleotides are TGCGCCAGCAGCTTGTTGCCAGAAGAGACCCAGTACTTC. This gives the protein CASSLLPEETQYF.

This clonotype was found a few times. V usage is TRBV5-5 and J usage is TRBJ2-1; weak D call: TRBD1 (5 bases). The CDR3 contains 16 residues. V was clipped by 4 bases and J by 3 bases, with 17 bases between them. CDR1 is SGHKS, CDR2 YYEKEE, per germline (reference sequence). The CDR3 loop reads CASSGGLGPGYNEQFF. In DNA form, the CDR3 reads TGTGCCAGCAGCGGCGGATTGGGGCCTGGCTACAATGAGCAGTTCTTC. Full variable domain (missing parts from reference TRBV5-5 and TRBJ2-1): DAGVTQSPTHLIKTRGQQVTLRCSPISGHKSVSWYQQVLGQGPQFIFQYYEKEERGRGNFPDRFSARQFPNYSSELNVNALLLGDSALYLCASSGGLGPGYNEQFFGPGTRLTVL.

This clonotype was observed a few times. This chain uses TRBV4-1 with TRBJ1-2; tentatively, D is TRBD1 (6 bases). CDR1 is MGHRA, CDR2 YSYEKL, per germline. Trimming pared 3 bases from V and 8 bases from J, leaving 19 bases between. This CDR3 comprises 15 residues. CDR3 in amino acids: CASSHNTGLVSGYTF. In DNA form, the CDR3 reads TGCGCCAGCAGCCACAATACAGGGTTGGTTTCAGGCTACACCTTC.